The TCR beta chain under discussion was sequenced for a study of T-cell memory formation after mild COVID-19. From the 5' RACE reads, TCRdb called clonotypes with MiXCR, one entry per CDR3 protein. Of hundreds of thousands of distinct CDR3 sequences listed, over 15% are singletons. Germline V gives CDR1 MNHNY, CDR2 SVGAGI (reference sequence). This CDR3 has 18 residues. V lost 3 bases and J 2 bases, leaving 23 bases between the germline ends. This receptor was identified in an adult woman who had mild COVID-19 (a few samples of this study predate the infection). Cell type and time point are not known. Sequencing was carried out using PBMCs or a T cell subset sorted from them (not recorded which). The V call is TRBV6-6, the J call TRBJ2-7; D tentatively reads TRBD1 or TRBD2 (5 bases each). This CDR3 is CASSYGEGIRVETYEQYF. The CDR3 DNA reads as TGTGCCAGCAGTTATGGTGAGGGGATTAGGGTGGAGACCTACGAGCAGTACTTC.